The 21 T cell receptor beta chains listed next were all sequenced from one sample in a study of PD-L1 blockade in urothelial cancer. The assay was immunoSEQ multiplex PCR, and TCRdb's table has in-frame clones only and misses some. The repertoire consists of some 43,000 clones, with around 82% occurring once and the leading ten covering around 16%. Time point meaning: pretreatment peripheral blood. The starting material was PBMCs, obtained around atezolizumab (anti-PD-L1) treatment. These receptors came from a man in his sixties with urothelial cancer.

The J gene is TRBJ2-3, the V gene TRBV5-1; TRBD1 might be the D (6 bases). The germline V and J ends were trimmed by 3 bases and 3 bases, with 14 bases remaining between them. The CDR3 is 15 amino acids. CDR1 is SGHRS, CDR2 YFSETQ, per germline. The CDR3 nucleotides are TGCGCCAGCAGCTCACAGGGAGTTGGGACAGATACGCAGTATTTT. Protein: CASSSQGVGTDTQYF. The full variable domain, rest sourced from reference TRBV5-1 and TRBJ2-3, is KAGVTQTPRYLIKTRGQQVTLSCSPISGHRSVSWYQQTPGQGLQFLFEYFSETQRNKGNFPGRFSGRQFSNSRSEMNVSTLELGDSALYLCASSSQGVGTDTQYFGPGTRLTVL.

This CDR3 reads CASTLDRVNTEAFF. CDR3 nucleotide sequence: TGTGCCAGCACCTTGGACAGAGTGAACACTGAAGCTTTCTTT. The V gene is TRBV6-5, the J gene TRBJ1-1; TRBD1 is a possible D gene (6 bases). Germline V gene sequence: CDR1 MNHEY, CDR2 SVGAGI. The CDR3 has 14 residues. With 7 bases removed from V and 0 bases from J, the gap between germline ends came to 12 bases.

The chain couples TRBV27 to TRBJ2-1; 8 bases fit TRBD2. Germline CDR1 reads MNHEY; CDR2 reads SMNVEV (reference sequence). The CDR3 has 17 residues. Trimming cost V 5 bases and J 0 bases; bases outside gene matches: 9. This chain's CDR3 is CASSPGLAVRSYNEQFF. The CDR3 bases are TGTGCCAGCAGTCCCGGACTAGCAGTACGCTCCTACAATGAGCAGTTCTTC.

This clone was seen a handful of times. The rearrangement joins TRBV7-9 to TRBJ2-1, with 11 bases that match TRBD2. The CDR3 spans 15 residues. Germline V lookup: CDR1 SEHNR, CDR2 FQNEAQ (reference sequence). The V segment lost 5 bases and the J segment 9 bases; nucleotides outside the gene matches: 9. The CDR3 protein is CASSQNSGGATEQFF. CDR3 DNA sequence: TGTGCCAGCAGCCAAAATAGCGGGGGGGCCACTGAGCAGTTCTTC.

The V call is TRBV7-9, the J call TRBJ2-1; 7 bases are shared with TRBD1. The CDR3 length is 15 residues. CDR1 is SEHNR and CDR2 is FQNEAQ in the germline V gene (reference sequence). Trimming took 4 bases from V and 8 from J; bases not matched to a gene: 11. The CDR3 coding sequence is TGTGCCAGCAGCTCTTACAGGGGTCCAATGGATGAGCAGTTCTTC. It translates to CASSSYRGPMDEQFF.

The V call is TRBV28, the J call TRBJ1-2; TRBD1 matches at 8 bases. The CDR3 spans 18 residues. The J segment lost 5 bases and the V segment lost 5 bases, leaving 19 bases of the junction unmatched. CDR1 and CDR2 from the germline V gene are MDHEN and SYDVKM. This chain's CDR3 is CASSPSLLTTGVEYGYTF. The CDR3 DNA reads TGTGCCAGCAGTCCGTCCTTGTTGACGACAGGGGTGGAATATGGCTACACCTTC.

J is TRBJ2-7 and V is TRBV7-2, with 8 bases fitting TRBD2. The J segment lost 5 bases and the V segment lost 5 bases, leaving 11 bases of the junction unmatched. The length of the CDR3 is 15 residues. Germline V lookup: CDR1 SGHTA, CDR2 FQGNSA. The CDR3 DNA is TGTGCCAGCAGCCCCCTCGGGAGCGGGAGCGACGAGCAGTACTTC. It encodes CASSPLGSGSDEQYF.

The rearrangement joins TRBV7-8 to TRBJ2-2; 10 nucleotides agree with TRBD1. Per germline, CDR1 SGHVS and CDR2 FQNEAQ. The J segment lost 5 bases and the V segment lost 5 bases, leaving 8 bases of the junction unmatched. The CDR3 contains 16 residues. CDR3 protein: CASSTGTGVRTGELFF. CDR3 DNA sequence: TGTGCCAGCAGCACAGGGACAGGGGTGAGGACCGGGGAGCTGTTTTTT.

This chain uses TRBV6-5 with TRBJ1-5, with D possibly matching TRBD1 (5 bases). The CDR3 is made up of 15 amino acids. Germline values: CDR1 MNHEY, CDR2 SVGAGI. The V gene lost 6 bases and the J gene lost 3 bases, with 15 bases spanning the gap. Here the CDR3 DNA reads TGTGCCAGCAGCCCCGGGGGAGGGATCAATCAGCCCCAGCATTTT. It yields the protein CASSPGGGINQPQHF.

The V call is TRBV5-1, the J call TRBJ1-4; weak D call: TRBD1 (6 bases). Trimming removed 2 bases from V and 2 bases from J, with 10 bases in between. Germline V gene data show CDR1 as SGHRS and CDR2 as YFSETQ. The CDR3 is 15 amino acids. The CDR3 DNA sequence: TGCGCCAGCAGCTTATCAGGGGTTACTAATGAAAAACTGTTTTTT. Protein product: CASSLSGVTNEKLFF.

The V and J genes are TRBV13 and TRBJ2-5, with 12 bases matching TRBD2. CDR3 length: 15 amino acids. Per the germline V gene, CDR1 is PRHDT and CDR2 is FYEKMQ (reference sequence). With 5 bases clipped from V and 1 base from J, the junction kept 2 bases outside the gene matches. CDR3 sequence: CASSPTSGSQETQYF. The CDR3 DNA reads TGTGCCAGCAGCCCGACTAGCGGGAGCCAAGAGACCCAGTACTTC.

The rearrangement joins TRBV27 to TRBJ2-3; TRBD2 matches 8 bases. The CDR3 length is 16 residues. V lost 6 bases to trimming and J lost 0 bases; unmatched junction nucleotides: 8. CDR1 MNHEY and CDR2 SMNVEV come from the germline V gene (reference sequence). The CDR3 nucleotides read TGTGCCAGCAGCGCATTAGCGGGGACTAGCACAGATACGCAGTATTTT. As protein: CASSALAGTSTDTQYF.

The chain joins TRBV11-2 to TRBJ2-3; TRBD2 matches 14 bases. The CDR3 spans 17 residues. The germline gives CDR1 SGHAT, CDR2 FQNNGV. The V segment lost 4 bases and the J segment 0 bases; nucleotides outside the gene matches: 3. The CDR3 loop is CASSSGLAGVSTDTQYF. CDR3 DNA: TGTGCCAGCAGCTCGGGACTAGCGGGGGTTAGCACAGATACGCAGTATTTT.

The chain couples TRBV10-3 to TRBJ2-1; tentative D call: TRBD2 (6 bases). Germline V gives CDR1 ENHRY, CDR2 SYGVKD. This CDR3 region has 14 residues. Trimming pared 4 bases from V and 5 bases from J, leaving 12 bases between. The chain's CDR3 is CAISGTASDNEQFF. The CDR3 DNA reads TGTGCCATCAGTGGTACGGCTAGCGACAATGAGCAGTTCTTC.

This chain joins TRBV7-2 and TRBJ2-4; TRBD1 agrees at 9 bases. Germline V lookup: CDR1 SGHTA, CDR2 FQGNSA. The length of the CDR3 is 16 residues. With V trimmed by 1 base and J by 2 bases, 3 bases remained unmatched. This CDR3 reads CASSLGQGGTKNIQYF. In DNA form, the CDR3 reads TGTGCCAGCAGCTTAGGACAGGGGGGAACCAAAAACATTCAGTACTTC.

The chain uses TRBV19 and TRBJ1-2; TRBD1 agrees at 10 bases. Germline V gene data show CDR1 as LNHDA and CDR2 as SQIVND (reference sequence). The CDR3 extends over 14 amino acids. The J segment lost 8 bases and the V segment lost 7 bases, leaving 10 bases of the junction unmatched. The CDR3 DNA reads TGTGCCAGTACCGGGACAGGGGCGAAATGGGGCTACACCTTC. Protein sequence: CASTGTGAKWGYTF.

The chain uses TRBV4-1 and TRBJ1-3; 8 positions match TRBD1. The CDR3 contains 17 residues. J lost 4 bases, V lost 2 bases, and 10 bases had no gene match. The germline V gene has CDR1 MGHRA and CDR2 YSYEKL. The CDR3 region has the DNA TGCGCCAGCAGCCAACTGGGCAGGGGGCTAGGAGGAAACACCATATATTTT. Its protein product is CASSQLGRGLGGNTIYF.

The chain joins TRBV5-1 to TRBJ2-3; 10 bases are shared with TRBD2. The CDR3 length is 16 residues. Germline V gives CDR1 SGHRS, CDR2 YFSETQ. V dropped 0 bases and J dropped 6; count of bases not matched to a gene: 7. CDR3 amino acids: CASSLASGGAGDTQYF. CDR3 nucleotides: TGCGCCAGCAGCTTGGCCAGCGGGGGGGCCGGCGATACGCAGTATTTT.

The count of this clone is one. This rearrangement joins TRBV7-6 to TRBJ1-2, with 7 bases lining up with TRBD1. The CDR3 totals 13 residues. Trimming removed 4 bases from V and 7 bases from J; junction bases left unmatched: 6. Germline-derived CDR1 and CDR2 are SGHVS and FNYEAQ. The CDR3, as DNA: TGTGCCAGCAGCTCCGACAGGGATCGTGGCTACACCTTC. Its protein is CASSSDRDRGYTF.

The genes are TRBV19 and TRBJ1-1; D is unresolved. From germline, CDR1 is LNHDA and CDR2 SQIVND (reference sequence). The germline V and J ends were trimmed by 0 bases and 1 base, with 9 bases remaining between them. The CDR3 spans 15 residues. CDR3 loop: CASSIDLKRNTEAFF. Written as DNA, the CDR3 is TGTGCCAGTAGTATAGATCTCAAGAGGAACACTGAAGCTTTCTTT.

CDR3 sequence: CASASGTYEQYF. CDR3 nucleotide sequence: TGTGCCAGTGCTAGCGGTACCTACGAGCAGTACTTC. The rearrangement links TRBV28 to TRBJ2-7; 7 positions match TRBD2. This CDR3 spans 12 amino acids. Germline assignment: CDR1 MDHEN and CDR2 SYDVKM. The junction had 4 bases not matched to a gene; V was cut back by 9 bases and J by 2 bases.